Listed below are T cell receptor beta chains from one sample, sequenced in a study of response to subunit inactivated influenza vaccine. TCRdb re-called the RT-PCR reads through MiXCR, storing one row per CDR3 protein. The table has some 520,000 distinct CDR3 sequences, approximately 15% seen once. The sequencing here drew on CD4+ T cells sorted from PBMCs, taken less than 25 months after vaccination. The receptors were sampled from a man between 50 and 75 years old who received an inactivated influenza vaccine. CDR3s include the opening cysteine and the closing phenylalanine or tryptophan. A D gene is named only where the DNA matches it firmly. Where a row states a size, it is once, few, many or the class of an expanded clone; other rows omit it.

-,TRBD1,TRBJ2-3,TRBV24-1,CATSDPGQGRTDTQYF,TGTGCCACCAGTGATCCGGGACAGGGGAGGACAGATACGCAGTATTTT
-,TRBD2,TRBJ2-3,TRBV7-3,CASKPSGSTDTQYF,TGTGCCAGCAAGCCTAGCGGGAGTACAGATACGCAGTATTTT
-,TRBD1,TRBJ1-6,TRBV20-1,CSAFGQGTYNSPLHF,TGCAGTGCCTTCGGACAGGGAACCTATAATTCACCCCTCCACTTT
-,TRBD1,TRBJ1-2,TRBV20-1,CSAWDGTGSGYTF,TGCAGTGCGTGGGATGGGACAGGGAGCGGCTACACCTTC
-,TRBD1,TRBJ2-5,TRBV18,CASSPRSWTGDETQYF,TGTGCCAGCTCACCACGGAGCTGGACAGGGGACGAGACCCAGTACTTC
-,TRBD1,TRBJ1-2,TRBV5-6,CASNNRGPFYGYTF,TGTGCCAGCAACAATAGGGGGCCTTTCTATGGCTACACCTTC
-,-,TRBJ1-2,TRBV10-3,CAISEVGGGYTF,TGTGCCATCAGTGAAGTTGGAGGTGGCTACACCTTC
few,-,TRBJ2-7,TRBV27,CASSLSYSSYEQYF,TGTGCCAGCAGTTTATCGTACAGCTCCTACGAGCAGTACTTC
-,TRBD1,TRBJ1-2,TRBV4-3,CASSQDMGTGAFGYGYTF,TGCGCCAGCAGCCAAGATATGGGGACAGGCGCCTTTGGCTATGGCTACACCTTC
-,TRBD1,TRBJ2-7,TRBV20-1,CSADRDRESYEQYF,TGCAGTGCGGACCGGGACAGGGAGTCCTACGAGCAGTACTTC
few,TRBD2,TRBJ2-3,TRBV20-1,CSAIFRRGGTDTQYF,TGCAGTGCCATCTTTAGGCGGGGGGGCACAGATACGCAGTATTTT
-,TRBD2,TRBJ2-5,TRBV29-1,CSVTAGEETQYF,TGCAGCGTGACCGCGGGGGAAGAGACCCAGTACTTC
-,TRBD1,TRBJ2-5,TRBV20-1,CSARSRQGRETQYF,TGCAGTGCTAGATCTCGACAGGGCAGGGAGACCCAGTACTTC
many,TRBD1,TRBJ1-3,TRBV7-6,CASSSWGQGTGNTIYF,TGTGCCAGCAGCTCCTGGGGACAGGGAACTGGAAACACCATATATTTT
-,TRBD1,TRBJ2-3,TRBV28,CASMGTGNTDTQYF,TGTGCCAGCATGGGGACAGGAAACACAGATACGCAGTATTTT
few,-,TRBJ2-7,TRBV7-2,CASSSSVGGGREQYF,TGTGCCAGCAGCTCCTCGGTTGGGGGCGGACGAGAGCAGTACTTC
few,-,TRBJ2-1,TRBV29-1,CSVVGGGSINEQFF,TGCAGCGTTGTAGGTGGGGGGTCTATCAATGAGCAGTTCTTC
-,-,TRBJ2-5,TRBV20-1,CSARDTTGQETQYF,TGCAGTGCTAGAGACACGACAGGACAAGAGACCCAGTACTTC
many,TRBD2,TRBJ2-7,TRBV20-1,CSATRPGLAYEQYF,TGCAGTGCTACCCGGCCGGGACTAGCTTACGAGCAGTACTTC
-,TRBD2,TRBJ2-3,TRBV20-1,CSAYSGSRTDTQYF,TGCAGTGCATATAGCGGGAGTCGCACAGATACGCAGTATTTT
few,TRBD1,TRBJ2-4,TRBV7-3,CASSLSDRDIQYF,TGTGCCAGCAGCTTAAGCGACAGGGACATTCAGTACTTC
few,-,TRBJ2-3,TRBV10-3,CAISTLDPDTQYF,TGTGCCATCAGTACACTAGACCCAGATACGCAGTATTTT
few,TRBD1,TRBJ2-1,TRBV11-2,CASSSYRGPPNEQFF,TGTGCCAGCAGCTCCTACAGGGGCCCCCCCAATGAGCAGTTCTTC
-,TRBD2,TRBJ2-5,TRBV4-3,CASSPGLASQETQYF,TGCGCCAGCAGCCCGGGACTAGCGAGCCAAGAGACCCAGTACTTC
-,-,TRBJ1-1,TRBV20-1,CSARTAGARYTEAFF,TGCAGTGCTAGAACGGCAGGGGCGAGGTACACTGAAGCTTTCTTT
few,TRBD1,TRBJ2-7,TRBV5-6,CASNRITGAYEQYF,TGTGCCAGCAACAGAATTACAGGGGCCTACGAGCAGTACTTC
few,-,TRBJ1-2,TRBV25-1,CASSGPGQLPTF,TGTGCCAGCAGTGGTCCTGGACAGCTCCCAACCTTC
-,-,TRBJ2-5,TRBV29-1,CSVEREETQYF,TGCAGCGTTGAGAGGGAAGAGACCCAGTACTTC
-,-,TRBJ2-2,TRBV7-9,CASSPSRELFF,TGTGCCAGCAGCCCCTCGCGGGAGCTGTTTTTT
-,TRBD1,TRBJ2-1,TRBV3-1,CASSTRQGSEQFF,TGTGCCAGCAGCACAAGACAGGGGAGTGAGCAGTTCTTC
-,TRBD2,TRBJ2-1,TRBV28,CASRPPSGSSYNEQFF,TGTGCCAGCAGACCTCCTAGCGGGAGCTCCTACAATGAGCAGTTCTTC
-,TRBD2,TRBJ2-3,TRBV20-1,CSAVPGLAGGPGKDTDTQYF,TGCAGTGCTGTCCCGGGACTAGCGGGAGGGCCGGGAAAGGACACAGATACGCAGTATTTT
few,TRBD2,TRBJ2-7,TRBV7-2,CASSLAASGDHAYEQYF,TGTGCCAGCAGCTTAGCGGCTAGCGGGGACCACGCCTACGAGCAGTACTTC
many,-,TRBJ1-2,TRBV7-9,CASSPETVYGYTF,TGTGCCAGCAGCCCGGAGACAGTCTATGGCTACACCTTC
many,TRBD1,TRBJ2-7,TRBV30,CAWSHPGQGEYEQYF,TGTGCCTGGAGTCACCCGGGACAGGGGGAGTACGAGCAGTACTTC
-,-,TRBJ1-6,TRBV20-1,CSARDQGNSPLHF,TGCAGTGCTAGAGACCAGGGAAATTCACCCCTCCACTTT
once,-,TRBJ2-5,TRBV19,CASSIAETQYF,TGTGCCAGTAGTATAGCGGAGACCCAGTACTTC
few,-,TRBJ2-1,TRBV7-9,CASSTHRDEQFF,TGTGCCAGCAGCACGCACAGGGACGAGCAGTTCTTC
-,-,TRBJ1-1,TRBV4-2,CASSQEPSATTEAFF,TGTGCCAGCAGCCAAGAACCCTCGGCGACTACTGAAGCTTTCTTT
-,-,TRBJ2-2,TRBV9,CASSVGGSLVTGELFF,TGTGCCAGCAGCGTAGGTGGTAGTCTCGTCACCGGGGAGCTGTTTTTT
-,-,TRBJ2-2,TRBV6-2/TRBV6-3,CASNRQPDRPGELFF,TGTGCCAGCAATCGGCAGCCTGATCGGCCCGGGGAGCTGTTTTTT
-,-,TRBJ2-1,TRBV28,CASTGGLWYNEQFF,TGTGCCAGCACAGGTGGACTGTGGTACAATGAGCAGTTCTTC
many,-,TRBJ2-3,TRBV12-3/TRBV12-4,CASSFRGKDTQYF,TGTGCCAGCAGTTTTAGGGGTAAAGATACGCAGTATTTT
-,-,TRBJ1-1,TRBV6-2/TRBV6-3,CAGSTSGYTEAFF,TGTGCCGGCAGTACTTCAGGGTACACTGAAGCTTTCTTT
many,-,TRBJ2-2,TRBV12-3/TRBV12-4,CASSLGAGGELFF,TGTGCCAGCAGTTTGGGGGCCGGCGGGGAGCTGTTTTTT